The present entry profiles one TCR beta chain with its context. Its specificity is not known. The data stem from a study of lymphopenia after photon versus proton radiotherapy. Profiled with immunoSEQ multiplex PCR; TCRdb holds only in-frame clones, not every one. This sample has approximately 150,000 clones; approximately 86% occur once, and the top ten carry around 5.1%. Broader study findings: Photon-treated patients lost naive T cells and TCR diversity; proton-treated stayed stable. After lymphocyte nadir, photon-treated repertoires showed oligoclonal expansion, especially CD8+ Temra. A bigger post-nadir fall in TCR diversity correlated inversely with survival time in deceased patients. Better survival with proton therapy was suggested as possible, not demonstrated.

Trimming pared 3 bases from V and 7 bases from J, leaving 14 bases between. The CDR3 has 14 amino acids. In germline, CDR1 is SGDLS, CDR2 YYNGEE. The sequenced sample was peripheral blood, obtained from a patient treated with photon-based radiotherapy. The origin of this receptor is a man aged 50 to 59 with gastric cancer. The chain recombines TRBV9 with TRBJ2-1; D gene uncertain. CDR3 coding DNA: TGTGCCAGCAGCGCCGCCGCCCGGGCAAATGAGCAGTTCTTC. Its translation: CASSAAARANEQFF.